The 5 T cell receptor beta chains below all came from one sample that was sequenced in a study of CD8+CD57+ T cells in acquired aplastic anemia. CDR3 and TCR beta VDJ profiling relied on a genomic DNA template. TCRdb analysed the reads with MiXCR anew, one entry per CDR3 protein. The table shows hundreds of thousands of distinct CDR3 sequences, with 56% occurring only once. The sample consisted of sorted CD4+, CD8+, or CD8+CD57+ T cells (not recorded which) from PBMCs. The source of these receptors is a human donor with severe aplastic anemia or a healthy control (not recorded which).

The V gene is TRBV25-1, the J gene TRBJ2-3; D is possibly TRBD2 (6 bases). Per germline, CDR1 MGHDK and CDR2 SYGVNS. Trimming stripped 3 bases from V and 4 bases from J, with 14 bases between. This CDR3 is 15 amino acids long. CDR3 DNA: TGTGCCAGCAGTGAGGGACTGGGGCGGGCAGATACGCAGTATTTT. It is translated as CASSEGLGRADTQYF.

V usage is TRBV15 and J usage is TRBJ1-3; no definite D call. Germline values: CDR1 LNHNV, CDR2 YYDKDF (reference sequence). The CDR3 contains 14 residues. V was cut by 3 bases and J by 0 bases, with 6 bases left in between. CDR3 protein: CATSRLCSGNTIYF. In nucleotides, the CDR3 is TGTGCCACCAGCAGGCTGTGCTCTGGAAACACCATATATTTT.

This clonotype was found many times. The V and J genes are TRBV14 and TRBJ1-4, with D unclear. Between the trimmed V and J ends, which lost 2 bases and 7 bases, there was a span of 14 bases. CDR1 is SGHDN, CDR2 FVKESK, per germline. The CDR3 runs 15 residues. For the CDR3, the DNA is TGTGCCAGCAGCCAAAAGTCTATTTATAGTGAAAAACTGTTTTTT. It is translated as CASSQKSIYSEKLFF.

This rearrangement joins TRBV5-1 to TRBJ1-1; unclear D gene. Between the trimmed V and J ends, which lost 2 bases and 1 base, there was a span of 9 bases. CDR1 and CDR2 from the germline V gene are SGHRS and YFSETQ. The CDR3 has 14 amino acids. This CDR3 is CASSFREGNTEAFF. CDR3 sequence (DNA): TGCGCCAGCAGCTTTAGGGAGGGGAACACTGAAGCTTTCTTT.

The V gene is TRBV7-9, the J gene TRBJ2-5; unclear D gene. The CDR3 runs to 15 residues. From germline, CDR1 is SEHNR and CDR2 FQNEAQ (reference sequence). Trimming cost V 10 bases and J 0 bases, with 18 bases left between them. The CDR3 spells CATMDGPRYQETQYF. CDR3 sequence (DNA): TGTGCCACTATGGACGGTCCGAGGTACCAAGAGACCCAGTACTTC.